Sequencing of this TCR beta chain was carried out in a study of blood T cell repertoires in COVID-19 (dated by TCRdb to the early 2020s). Background for the entire study: Collaborator samples came from the United States, Italy and Spain and covered acute and convalescent phases of COVID-19. Subjects who had been exposed to COVID-19, were actively infected with it, or had recovered from it provided the deeply sampled blood TCRbeta repertoires that made up the dataset. The sample metadata nearly always contained a de-identified subject ID, COVID-19 status, age in years and sex. Samples came from the ongoing ImmuneRACE study (first 160 participants) plus 1,254 subjects from 6 global collaborators. Where available, HLA class I and class II types were taken from metadata supplied by the sample provider and were not determined by assay-based typing. A freely available public database, intended as a resource for researchers studying the immune response to SARS-CoV-2, is where the repertoires were released. The prospective study material was composed of cDNA or gDNA derived from T cells, B-cell-depleted T cells, or PBMCs.

As regards this clone: There is no known antigen for this receptor. Mismatch with germline at one junction end may stem from a read error.

In the germline V gene (reference sequence), CDR1 corresponds to SSHAT and CDR2 to FNYEAQ. Spanning cysteine to phenylalanine, the CDR3 consists of 16 amino acids. The kept DNA is CDR3 alone, 48 bases in frame from the first base. What the study reported, not specific to this receptor: The amount of clinical and demographic metadata varied by source and participant and was provided uncurated.

TCRbeta CDR3 regions were amplified from genomic DNA using the immunoSEQ Assay, a bias-controlled multiplex PCR. The paper's data handling went like this. Within the assay, amplification of reference gene primers was used to estimate how many nucleated cells each sample contained. To quantify the absolute abundance of each unique TCRbeta CDR3 rearrangement, sequence reads were collapsed and filtered. For each sample, productive Simpson clonality was calculated as the square root of Simpson's diversity index across productive rearrangements. TCRdb took over this immuneACCESS table, retaining in-frame rearrangements with V and J assigned. Such tables are incomplete; in checked studies, under half of the missing clones stem from an unresolved V gene, and the remainder is unexplained. V and J calls and clone size are as listed in that table; D and trimming were resolved from the DNA. This sample lists around 130,000 clones; around 81% were detected once. More than 9.5% of the sample is taken by the ten largest.

The collaborating institutions used their own protocols to collect whole blood in K2EDTA tubes. Collaborator samples were shipped for TCRbeta analysis as frozen whole blood, isolated PBMCs, or DNA extracted from either sample type. The rearranged chain carries TRBV7-7 and TRBJ2-2, with 11 bases in between that match TRBD1. Source material: peripheral blood. The TCR was taken from a man aged 35 to 55 with active or convalescent COVID-19. The DNA reads TGTGCTAGCAGCTCCGGACAGGGGGCGAGAACCGGGGAGCTGTTTTTT. The resulting protein is CASSSGQGARTGELFF.